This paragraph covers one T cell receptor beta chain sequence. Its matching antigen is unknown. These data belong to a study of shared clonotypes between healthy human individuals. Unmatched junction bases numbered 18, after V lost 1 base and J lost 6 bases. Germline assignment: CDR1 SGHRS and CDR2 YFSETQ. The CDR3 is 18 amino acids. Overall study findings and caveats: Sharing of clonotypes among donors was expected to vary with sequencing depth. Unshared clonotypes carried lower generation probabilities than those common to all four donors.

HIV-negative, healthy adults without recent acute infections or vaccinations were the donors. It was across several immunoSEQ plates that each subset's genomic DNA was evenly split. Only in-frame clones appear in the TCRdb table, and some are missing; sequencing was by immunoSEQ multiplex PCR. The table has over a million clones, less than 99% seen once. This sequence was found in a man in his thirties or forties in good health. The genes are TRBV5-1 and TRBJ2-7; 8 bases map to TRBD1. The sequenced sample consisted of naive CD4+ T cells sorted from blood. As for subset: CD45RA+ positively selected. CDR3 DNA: TGCGCCAGCAGCTTGTTCCCGGACAGGGTAAATATAATCGGCGAGCAGTACTTC. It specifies CASSLFPDRVNIIGEQYF.